This T cell receptor (beta chain) was retrieved from a study of identical twins. Each CDR3 protein gets one entry after TCRdb re-called the 5' RACE reads with MiXCR. In the table there are 420,000 or so distinct CDR3 sequences, about 18% of which are singletons. The CDR3 runs to 14 residues. Germline V lookup: CDR1 MNHEY, CDR2 SMNVEV (reference sequence). After removal of 5 bases from V and 7 bases from J, the junction contained 5 bases not matched to a gene. This clonotype was detected ten times or more. Sequenced input: naive T cells sorted from blood. J is TRBJ1-6 and V is TRBV27, with 7 nucleotides matching TRBD1. This sequence originates from a man between 50 and 59 years old in good health. CDR3 residues: CASSPDRINSPLHF. CDR3 in DNA: TGTGCCAGCAGTCCGGACAGGATCAATTCACCCCTCCACTTT.